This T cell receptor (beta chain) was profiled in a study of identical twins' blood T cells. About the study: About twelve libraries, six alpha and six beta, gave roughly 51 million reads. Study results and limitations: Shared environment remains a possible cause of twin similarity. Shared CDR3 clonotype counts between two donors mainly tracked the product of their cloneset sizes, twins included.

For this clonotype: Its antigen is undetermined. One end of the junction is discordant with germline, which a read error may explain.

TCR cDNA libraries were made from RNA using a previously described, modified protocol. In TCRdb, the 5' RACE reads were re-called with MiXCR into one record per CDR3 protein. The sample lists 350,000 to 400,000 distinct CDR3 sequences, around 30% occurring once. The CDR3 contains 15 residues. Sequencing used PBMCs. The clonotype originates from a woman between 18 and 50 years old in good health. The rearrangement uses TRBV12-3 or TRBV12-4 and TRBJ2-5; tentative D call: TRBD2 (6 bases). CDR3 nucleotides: TGTGCCAGAAGTTCCTCGGGAGCGCTACAAGAGACCCAGTACTTC. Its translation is CARSSSGALQETQYF.